A selection of T cell receptor beta chains follows, all from one sample in a study of vaccination and CD4 T cells after COVID-19. Antigen specificity for these receptors is unknown. One entry per CDR3 protein results from TCRdb running MiXCR on the PCR reads. The table has approximately 7,700 distinct CDR3 sequences, 60% seen once. The sequenced material came from CD4+ T cells from blood, cultured in vitro. Receptors were obtained from a human donor who had recovered from COVID-19. Both conserved end residues are trimmed from each CDR3.

length: 17; V: TRBV7-3; CDR3: ASSLVGLAGVPQQETQY
length: 13; V: TRBV20-1; CDR3: SAKNNRDSHNEQF
length: 12; V: TRBV11-3; CDR3: ASSYGQSSYEQY
length: 12; V: TRBV29-1; CDR3: SVEVFGQRESAF
length: 13; V: TRBV7-6; CDR3: ASSLAAQALHEQY
length: 13; V: TRBV7-8; CDR3: ASSPIRGANYGYT
length: 17; V: TRBV7-8; CDR3: ASSSAPLLRLAVKDTQY
length: 12; V: TRBV18; CDR3: ASSPDRGVNEQF
length: 13; V: TRBV20-1; CDR3: SARDGAGRAYGYT
length: 14; V: TRBV11-2; CDR3: ASGLTLQGNNYGYT
length: 13; V: TRBV2; CDR3: ASSAGLAGVFTQY
length: 11; V: TRBV20-1; CDR3: SASGGFDTEAF
length: 12; V: TRBV5-1; CDR3: ASSLGVARETQY
length: 16; V: TRBV24-1; CDR3: ATSDPTGLAGDNNEQF
length: 12; V: TRBV15; CDR3: ATSRDEGPYEQY
length: 10; V: TRBV28; CDR3: ASSLRLYGYT
length: 14; V: TRBV19; CDR3: ASSIFRGYFDQPQH
length: 13; V: TRBV6-5; CDR3: ASSFPGHPDQPQH
length: 13; V: TRBV6-1; CDR3: ASRPSFGLGTEAF
length: 13; V: TRBV5-6; CDR3: ASSRMGGPADTQY
length: 13; V: TRBV6-1; CDR3: ASRRGTSAQETQY
length: 12; V: TRBV20-1; CDR3: SARDLSLQETQY
length: 12; V: TRBV19; CDR3: ASSSNGQGEKLF
length: 12; V: TRBV2; CDR3: ASSERGASGGYT
length: 12; V: TRBV7-9; CDR3: ASSSRADGPEAF
length: 12; V: TRBV2; CDR3: ASSGTGIGQPQH
length: 14; V: TRBV5-4; CDR3: ASSQSSGPINYGYT
length: 12; V: TRBV7-2; CDR3: ASTAAGAYNEQF
length: 13; V: TRBV20-1; CDR3: SAGTGGDSNQPQH
length: 12; V: TRBV5-1; CDR3: ASKAPEVNYGYT
length: 12; V: TRBV25-1; CDR3: ASSDAAGSEKLF
length: 15; V: TRBV20-1; CDR3: SARDSASGGSTDTQY
length: 9; V: TRBV30; CDR3: AWSVRTSQY
length: 13; V: TRBV7-2; CDR3: ASRPGTVNTGELF
length: 6; V: TRBV24-1; CDR3: ATSESS
length: 16; V: TRBV24-1; CDR3: ATSDWTSGRSPTGELF
length: 13; V: TRBV5-4; CDR3: ASSLPRTGNTEAF
length: 15; V: TRBV21-1; CDR3: ASGPMVRGAPNTEAF
length: 14; V: TRBV6-1; CDR3: ASSTPKSDTNEKLF
length: 13; V: TRBV18; CDR3: ASSSRLAGTGELF
length: 14; V: TRBV10-3; CDR3: AISDPTGQLGTEAF
length: 12; V: TRBV4-2; CDR3: ASSQDRLDQPQH
length: 11; V: TRBV7-3; CDR3: ASSLDRNTEAF
length: 13; V: TRBV6-5; CDR3: ASSYSGQGAIQAF
length: 12; V: TRBV20-1; CDR3: SARDRISGYGYT